This TCR beta chain derives from a study of CD8 T cells in ankylosing spondylitis. General observations from the study: Ankylosing spondylitis blood seemed to carry a telltale TCR beta motif made of seven or eight highly homologous variants. Significant enrichment of disease-linked clones was reportedly seen in matched ankylosing spondylitis synovial fluid. Clones that were linked to disease were CD8+ and were relatively rare in peripheral blood.

The germline CDR1 and CDR2 sequences are LGHNA and YNFKEQ. The CDR3 has 19 amino acids. Trimming removed 3 bases at V and 3 bases at J, with 21 bases between. Researchers built TCR beta libraries using quantitative 5'-RACE with molecular barcodes. TCRdb recomputed calls from the 5' RACE reads with MiXCR, one row per CDR3 protein. The data hold some 350,000 distinct CDR3 sequences, with over 12% observed a single time. This clonotype was observed a handful of times. Its antigen is not identified. The chain employs TRBV4-2 and TRBJ2-6; possibly TRBD2 for D (6 bases). This clonotype was obtained from a male donor with ankylosing spondylitis or in good health (not recorded which). Sequencing was done on a sample of blood, either unsorted or a sorted T cell fraction (not recorded which). The CDR3 DNA reads as TGTGCCAGCAGCCAGCCGGGAACTAGCCCCTGGGGTGGGGCCAACGTCCTGACTTTC. The encoded protein is CASSQPGTSPWGGANVLTF.